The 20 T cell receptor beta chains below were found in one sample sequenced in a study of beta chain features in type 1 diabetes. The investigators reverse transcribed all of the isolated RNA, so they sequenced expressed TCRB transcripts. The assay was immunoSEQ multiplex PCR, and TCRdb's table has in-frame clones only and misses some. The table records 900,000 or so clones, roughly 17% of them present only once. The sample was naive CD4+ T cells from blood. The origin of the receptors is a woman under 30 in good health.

The CDR3, as DNA: TGTGCCAGCAGCCAGGTACTAGGTTCATGGCAGTACTTC. This gives the protein CASSQVLGSWQYF. This chain connects TRBV5-4 to TRBJ2-7; tentative D call: TRBD2 (5 bases). Germline lookup yields CDR1 SGHNT and CDR2 YYREEE (reference sequence). The ends were cut back, 4 bases at V and 9 bases at J, with 17 bases in the middle. The CDR3 is 13 residues long.

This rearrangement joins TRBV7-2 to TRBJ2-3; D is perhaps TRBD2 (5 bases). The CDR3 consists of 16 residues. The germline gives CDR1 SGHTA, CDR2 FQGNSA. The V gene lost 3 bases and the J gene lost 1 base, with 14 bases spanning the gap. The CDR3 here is CASSFRRPGGTDTQYF. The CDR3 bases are TGTGCCAGCAGCTTTCGCAGGCCCGGGGGCACAGATACGCAGTATTTT. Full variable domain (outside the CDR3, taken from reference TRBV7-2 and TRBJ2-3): GAGVSQSPSNKVTEKGKDVELRCDPISGHTALYWYRQSLGQGLEFLIYFQGNSAPDKSGLPSDRFSAERTGGSVSTLTIQRTQQEDSAVYLCASSFRRPGGTDTQYFGPGTRLTVL.

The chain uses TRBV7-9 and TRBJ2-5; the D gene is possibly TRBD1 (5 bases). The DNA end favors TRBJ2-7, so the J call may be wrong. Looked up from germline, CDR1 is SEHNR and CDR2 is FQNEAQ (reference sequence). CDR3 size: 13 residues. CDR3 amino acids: CASSFDQGFEQYF. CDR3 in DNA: TGTGCCAGCAGCTTCGATCAGGGTTTCGAGCAGTACTTC.

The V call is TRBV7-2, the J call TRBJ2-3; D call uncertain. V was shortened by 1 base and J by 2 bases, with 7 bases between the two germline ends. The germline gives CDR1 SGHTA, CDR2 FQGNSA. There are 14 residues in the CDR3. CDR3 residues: CASSLVEYTDTQYF. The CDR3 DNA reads TGTGCCAGCAGCTTAGTGGAGTACACAGATACGCAGTATTTT.

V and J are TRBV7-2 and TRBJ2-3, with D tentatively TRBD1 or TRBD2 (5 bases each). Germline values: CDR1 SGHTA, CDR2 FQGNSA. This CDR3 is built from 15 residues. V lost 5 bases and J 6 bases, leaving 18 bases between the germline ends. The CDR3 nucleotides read TGTGCCAGCAGCCTGGCCGTCGGGACCTCGGATACGCAGTATTTT. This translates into CASSLAVGTSDTQYF.

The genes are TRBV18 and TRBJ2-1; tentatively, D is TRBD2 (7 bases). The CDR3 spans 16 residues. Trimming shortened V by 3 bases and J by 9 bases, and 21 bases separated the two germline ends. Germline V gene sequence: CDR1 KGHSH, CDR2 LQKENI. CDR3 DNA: TGTGCCAGCTCACCCGGGGGGCCCACGAGAGGTAGTGAGCAGTTCTTC. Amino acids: CASSPGGPTRGSEQFF. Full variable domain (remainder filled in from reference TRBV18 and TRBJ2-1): NAGVMQNPRHLVRRRGQEARLRCSPMKGHSHVYWYRQLPEEGLKFMVYLQKENIIDESGMPKERFSAEFPKEGPSILRIQQVVRGDSAAYFCASSPGGPTRGSEQFFGPGTRLTVL.

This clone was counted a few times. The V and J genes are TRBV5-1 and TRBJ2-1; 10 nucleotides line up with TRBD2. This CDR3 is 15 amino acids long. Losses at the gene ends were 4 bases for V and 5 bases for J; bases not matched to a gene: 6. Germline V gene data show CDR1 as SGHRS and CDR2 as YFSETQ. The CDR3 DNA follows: TGCGCCAGCAGCAGAGGGACTAGCGAGAACAATGAGCAGTTCTTC. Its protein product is CASSRGTSENNEQFF.

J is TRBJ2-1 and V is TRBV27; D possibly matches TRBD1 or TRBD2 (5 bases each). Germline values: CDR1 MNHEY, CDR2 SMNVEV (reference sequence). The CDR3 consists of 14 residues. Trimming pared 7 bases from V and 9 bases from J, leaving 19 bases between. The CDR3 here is CASTRDWGRGEQFF. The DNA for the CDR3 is TGTGCCAGCACACGTGATTGGGGCCGGGGTGAGCAGTTCTTC.

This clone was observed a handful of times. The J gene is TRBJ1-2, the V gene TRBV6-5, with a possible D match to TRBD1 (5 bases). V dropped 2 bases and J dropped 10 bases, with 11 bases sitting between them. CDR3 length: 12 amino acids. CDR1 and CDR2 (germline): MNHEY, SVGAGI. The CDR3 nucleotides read TGTGCCAGCAGTTACCTTAGGGGACCCTACACCTTC. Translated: CASSYLRGPYTF.

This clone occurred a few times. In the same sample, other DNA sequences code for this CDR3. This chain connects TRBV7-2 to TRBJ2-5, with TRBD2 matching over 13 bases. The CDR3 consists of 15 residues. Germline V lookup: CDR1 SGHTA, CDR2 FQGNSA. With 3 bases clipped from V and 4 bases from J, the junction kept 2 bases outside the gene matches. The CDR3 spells CASSFTSGRGETQYF. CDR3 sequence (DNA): TGTGCCAGCAGCTTTACTAGCGGGAGGGGAGAGACCCAGTACTTC.

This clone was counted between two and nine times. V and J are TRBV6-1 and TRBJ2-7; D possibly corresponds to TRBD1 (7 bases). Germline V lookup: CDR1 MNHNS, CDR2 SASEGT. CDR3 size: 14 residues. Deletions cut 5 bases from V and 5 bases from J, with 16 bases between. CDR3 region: CASSTYRGGDEQYF. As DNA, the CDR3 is TGTGCCAGCAGTACCTACAGGGGAGGCGACGAGCAGTACTTC.

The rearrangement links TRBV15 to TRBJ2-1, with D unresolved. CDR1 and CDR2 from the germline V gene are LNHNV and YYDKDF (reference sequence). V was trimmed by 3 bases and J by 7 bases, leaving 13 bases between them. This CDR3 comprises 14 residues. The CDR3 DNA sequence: TGTGCCACCAGCAGCCGGGTCGTCACTAATGAGCAGTTCTTC. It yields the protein CATSSRVVTNEQFF. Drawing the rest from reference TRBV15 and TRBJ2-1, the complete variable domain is DAMVIQNPRYQVTQFGKPVTLSCSQTLNHNVMYWYQQKSSQAPKLLFHYYDKDFNNEADTPDNFQSRRPNTSFCFLDIRSPGLGDTAMYLCATSSRVVTNEQFFGPGTRLTVL.

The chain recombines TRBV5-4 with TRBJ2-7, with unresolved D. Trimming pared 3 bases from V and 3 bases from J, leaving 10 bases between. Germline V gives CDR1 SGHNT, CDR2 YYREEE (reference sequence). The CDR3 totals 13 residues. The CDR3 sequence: CASSSTASYEQYF. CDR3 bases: TGTGCCAGCAGCTCGACTGCCAGCTACGAGCAGTACTTC. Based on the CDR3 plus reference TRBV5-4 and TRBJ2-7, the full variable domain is ETGVTQSPTHLIKTRGQQVTLRCSSQSGHNTVSWYQQALGQGPQFIFQYYREEENGRGNFPPRFSGLQFPNYSSELNVNALELDDSALYLCASSSTASYEQYFGPGTRLTVT.

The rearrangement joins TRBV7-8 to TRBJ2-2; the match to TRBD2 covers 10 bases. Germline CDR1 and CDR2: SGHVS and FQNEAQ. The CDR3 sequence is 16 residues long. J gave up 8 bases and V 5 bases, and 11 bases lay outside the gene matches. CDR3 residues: CASSQVGLAIGGELFF. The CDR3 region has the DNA TGTGCCAGCAGCCAAGTGGGACTAGCGATAGGTGGGGAGCTGTTTTTT.

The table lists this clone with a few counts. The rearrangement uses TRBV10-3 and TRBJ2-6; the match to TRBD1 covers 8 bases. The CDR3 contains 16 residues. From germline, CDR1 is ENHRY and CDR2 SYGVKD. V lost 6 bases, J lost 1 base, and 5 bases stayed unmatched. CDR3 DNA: TGTGCCATCAGCCGGACAGGGAGGTCTGGGGCCAACGTCCTGACTTTC. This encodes CAISRTGRSGANVLTF.

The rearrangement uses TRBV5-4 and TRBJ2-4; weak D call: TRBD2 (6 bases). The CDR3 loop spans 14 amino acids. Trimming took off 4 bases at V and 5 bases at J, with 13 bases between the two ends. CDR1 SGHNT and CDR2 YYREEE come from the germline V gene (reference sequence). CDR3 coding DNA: TGTGCCAGCAGCCGACGGGGGTGGGAAAACATTCAGTACTTC. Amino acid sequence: CASSRRGWENIQYF.

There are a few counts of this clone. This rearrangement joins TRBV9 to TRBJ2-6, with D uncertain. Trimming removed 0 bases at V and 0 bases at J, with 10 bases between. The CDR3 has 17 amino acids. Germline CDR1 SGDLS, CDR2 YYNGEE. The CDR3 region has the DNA TGTGCCAGCAGCGTAGCTGTGGGGTACTCTGGGGCCAACGTCCTGACTTTC. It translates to CASSVAVGYSGANVLTF.

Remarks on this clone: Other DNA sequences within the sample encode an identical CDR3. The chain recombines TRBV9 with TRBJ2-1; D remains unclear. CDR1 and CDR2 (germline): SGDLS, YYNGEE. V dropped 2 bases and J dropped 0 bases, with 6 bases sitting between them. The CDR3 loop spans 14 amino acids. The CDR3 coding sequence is TGTGCCAGCAGCGTGGGTTCCTCCTACAATGAGCAGTTCTTC. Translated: CASSVGSSYNEQFF.

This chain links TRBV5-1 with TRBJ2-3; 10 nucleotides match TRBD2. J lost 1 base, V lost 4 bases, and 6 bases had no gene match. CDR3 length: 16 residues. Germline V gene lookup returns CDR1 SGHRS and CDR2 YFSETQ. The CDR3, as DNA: TGCGCCAGCAGCCCCGGACTAGCGGAACGCACAGATACGCAGTATTTT. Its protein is CASSPGLAERTDTQYF.

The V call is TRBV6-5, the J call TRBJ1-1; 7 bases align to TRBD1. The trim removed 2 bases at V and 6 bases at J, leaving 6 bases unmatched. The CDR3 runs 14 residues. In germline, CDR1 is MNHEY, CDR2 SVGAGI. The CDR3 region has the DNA TGTGCCAGCAGTTACCAGGGGGATCTGGCTGAAGCTTTCTTT. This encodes CASSYQGDLAEAFF.